The next 30 T cell receptor beta chains were all read from a single sample in a study of shared T cell receptors in the human thymus (dated by TCRdb to the early 2020s). Library creation used the immunoSEQ multiplex PCR assay. TCRdb holds this immuneACCESS table with in-frame rearrangements only. Some clones are missing; in checked studies, unresolved V genes explain under half, and the rest has no known cause. For this sample the table gives around 340,000 clones, of which more than 85% were detected only once. The top ten hold about 0.02% of the sample. The sample comprised thymocytes. The origin of the receptors is a human donor.

This chain links TRBV7-2 with TRBJ1-2, with 8 bases fitting TRBD1. This CDR3 has 15 amino acids. The trim removed 5 bases at V and 5 bases at J, leaving 10 bases unmatched. Germline V gives CDR1 SGHTA, CDR2 FQGNSA. The CDR3 spells CASSLPDRAPYGYTF. In nucleotides, the CDR3 is TGTGCCAGCAGCCTACCGGACAGGGCCCCTTATGGCTACACCTTC.

This chain connects TRBV27 to TRBJ1-2; D possibly corresponds to TRBD1 (5 bases). V was clipped by 6 bases and J by 3 bases, with 11 bases between them. CDR3 size: 13 residues. CDR1 and CDR2 from the germline V gene are MNHEY and SMNVEV (reference sequence). The CDR3 is CASRTGLHYGYTF. For the CDR3, the DNA is TGTGCCAGCAGAACGGGGCTGCACTATGGCTACACCTTC.

The CDR3 DNA reads as TGTGCCAGCAGCGGGAAGTGGTGCGAGCAGTACTTC. It yields the protein CASSGKWCEQYF. V usage is TRBV6-5 and J usage is TRBJ2-7; TRBD2 might be the D (5 bases). CDR1 and CDR2 (germline): MNHEY, SVGAGI. The CDR3 is 12 residues long. V lost 6 bases to trimming and J lost 6 bases, with 12 bases between them.

The rearrangement links TRBV11-3 to TRBJ2-7, with D perhaps assigned TRBD1 or TRBD2 (5 bases each). The CDR3 extends over 13 amino acids. Trimming left V 6 bases short and J 1 base short, with 10 bases between. Germline V gene lookup returns CDR1 SGHNT and CDR2 YENEEA. Written as DNA, the CDR3 is TGTGCCAGCAGTCTAGGGACGTCCTACGAGCAGTACTTC. This codes for CASSLGTSYEQYF.

The gene calls are TRBV19 and TRBJ2-1, with 7 bases aligning to TRBD2. The CDR3 has 15 amino acids. V trimming: 4 bases; J trimming: 5 bases; junction bases outside the gene matches: 8. The germline gives CDR1 LNHDA, CDR2 SQIVND (reference sequence). For the CDR3, the DNA is TGTGCCAGTAGTACGCTACTAGCGTTTCACAATGAGCAGTTCTTC. It is translated as CASSTLLAFHNEQFF.

The J gene is TRBJ2-1, the V gene TRBV7-9; D perhaps matches TRBD2 (6 bases). The V gene's germline CDR1 is SEHNR and CDR2 FQNEAQ (reference sequence). Trimming took 1 base from V and 5 from J, leaving 12 bases between them. This CDR3 contains 15 residues. The CDR3 spells CASSLVWGVNNEQFF. The CDR3 DNA reads TGTGCCAGCAGCTTAGTCTGGGGGGTGAACAATGAGCAGTTCTTC. Combining the CDR3 with reference TRBV7-9 and TRBJ2-1 gives the whole variable domain DTGVSQNPRHKITKRGQNVTFRCDPISEHNRLYWYRQTLGQGPEFLTYFQNEAQLEKSRLLSDRFSAERPKGSFSTLEIQRTEQGDSAMYLCASSLVWGVNNEQFFGPGTRLTVL.

The genes are TRBV2 and TRBJ2-3; TRBD2 agrees at 16 bases. V gave up 7 bases and J gave up 6 bases; unmatched junction bases: 7. The CDR3 length is 16 residues. Germline CDR1 SNHLY, CDR2 FYNNEI. CDR3 sequence (DNA): TGTGCCAGCATGGGACTAGCGGGAGGGGATTGGGATACGCAGTATTTT. This gives the protein CASMGLAGGDWDTQYF.

This clone has just one count. The chain joins TRBV4-3 to TRBJ2-5, with 9 bases aligning to TRBD1. Looked up from germline, CDR1 is LGHNA and CDR2 is YSLEER. CDR3 size: 15 residues. V lost 1 base and J lost 6; bases outside the gene matches: 6. The CDR3 loop is CASSQGGQGKKTQYF. DNA of the CDR3: TGCGCCAGCAGCCAAGGAGGACAGGGGAAGAAGACCCAGTACTTC.

CDR3 in amino acids: CASSDPGLAHGRFVYEQYF. CDR3 sequence (DNA): TGTGCCAGCAGTGACCCGGGACTAGCGCACGGGAGGTTCGTTTACGAGCAGTACTTC. The chain combines TRBV2 with TRBJ2-7; 10 nucleotides agree with TRBD2. Germline trimming cut 3 bases from V and 4 bases from J; bases unmatched to any gene: 18. Germline CDR1 SNHLY, CDR2 FYNNEI. CDR3 size: 19 residues.

The chain is built from TRBV27 and TRBJ2-2, with D maybe TRBD2 (7 bases). Trimming cost V 3 bases and J 8 bases, with 34 bases left between them. Germline V CDR1 and CDR2: MNHEY, SMNVEV (reference sequence). The CDR3 length is 21 residues. The CDR3 reads CASSLVEVPGAYGAGVGELFF. The CDR3 DNA reads TGTGCCAGCAGTTTGGTGGAGGTGCCGGGGGCCTATGGGGCGGGAGTAGGGGAGCTGTTTTTT.

The chain couples TRBV2 to TRBJ2-5; D call uncertain. Trimming took off 4 bases at V and 5 bases at J, with 8 bases between the two ends. CDR1 SNHLY and CDR2 FYNNEI come from the germline V gene. This CDR3 is built from 12 residues. CDR3 in amino acids: CASSGMPETQYF. The CDR3 DNA follows: TGTGCCAGCAGTGGAATGCCTGAGACCCAGTACTTC. Full variable domain (missing parts from reference TRBV2 and TRBJ2-5): EPEVTQTPSHQVTQMGQEVILRCVPISNHLYFYWYRQILGQKVEFLVSFYNNEISEKSEIFDDQFSVERPDGSNFTLKIRSTKLEDSAMYFCASSGMPETQYFGPGTRLLVL.

The gene calls are TRBV15 and TRBJ2-1, with TRBD2 identical over 7 bases. Per germline, CDR1 LNHNV and CDR2 YYDKDF (reference sequence). This CDR3 region has 18 residues. The V and J ends lost 0 bases and 4 bases, in that order; junction bases with no gene match: 12. CDR3 DNA sequence: TGTGCCACCAGCAGAGATGGGGGGGAGTTAGCGCTTTACAATGAGCAGTTCTTC. Protein sequence: CATSRDGGELALYNEQFF.

The chain recombines TRBV30 with TRBJ1-3; D not resolved. The germline gives CDR1 GTSNPN, CDR2 SVGIG (reference sequence). The CDR3 is 11 amino acids. Trimming removed 3 bases from V and 2 bases from J, with 2 bases in between. The CDR3 protein is CAWRAGNTIYF. The CDR3 DNA follows: TGTGCCTGGAGGGCTGGAAACACCATATATTTT. Complete variable domain (other parts from reference TRBV30 and TRBJ1-3): SQTIHQWPATLVQPVGSPLSLECTVEGTSNPNLYWYRQAAGRGLQLLFYSVGIGQISSEVPQNLSASRPQDRQFILSSKKLLLSDSGFYLCAWRAGNTIYFGEGSWLTVV.

This chain connects TRBV20-1 to TRBJ1-2; D is unresolved. Germline assignment: CDR1 DFQATT and CDR2 SNEGSKA (reference sequence). CDR3 length equals 11 residues. The CDR3 bases are TGCAGAGAAGAGGCCCTCTATGGCTACACCTTC. It codes for CREEALYGYTF.

The chain links TRBV7-9 to TRBJ2-1, with TRBD2 identical over 9 bases. Per germline, CDR1 SEHNR and CDR2 FQNEAQ (reference sequence). The CDR3 has 15 residues. Trimming at V came to 2 bases and at J to 6 bases, leaving 5 bases not matched to a gene. CDR3 in DNA: TGTGCCAGCAGCTTACGCGGGAGGGCCATCAATGAGCAGTTCTTC. It translates to CASSLRGRAINEQFF. Full variable domain (outside the CDR3, taken from reference TRBV7-9 and TRBJ2-1): DTGVSQNPRHKITKRGQNVTFRCDPISEHNRLYWYRQTLGQGPEFLTYFQNEAQLEKSRLLSDRFSAERPKGSFSTLEIQRTEQGDSAMYLCASSLRGRAINEQFFGPGTRLTVL.

J is TRBJ2-2 and V is TRBV4-1; D gene unclear. The CDR3 sequence is 15 residues long. V gave up 5 bases and J gave up 1 base, with 11 bases separating them. Germline CDR1 reads MGHRA; CDR2 reads YSYEKL. The CDR3 sequence is CASSYVRKNTGELFF. Written as DNA, the CDR3 is TGCGCCAGCAGCTATGTCAGGAAGAACACCGGGGAGCTGTTTTTT.

The chain is built from TRBV6-4 and TRBJ1-2; D not resolved. The CDR3 totals 11 residues. Germline V gene sequence: CDR1 MRHNA, CDR2 SNTAGT. Trimming left V 7 bases short and J 6 bases short, with 9 bases between. CDR3 region: CASKSFHGYTF. CDR3 nucleotide sequence: TGTGCCAGCAAGAGCTTTCATGGCTACACCTTC.

V gene TRBV5-8 combines with J gene TRBJ2-3, with 8 bases fitting TRBD2. Trimming removed 1 base from V and 0 bases from J; junction bases left unmatched: 4. The CDR3 spans 16 residues. Per the germline V gene, CDR1 is SGHTS and CDR2 is YDEGEE. The CDR3 nucleotides are TGTGCCAGCAGCTTGAATTCTAGCGGGAGCACAGATACGCAGTATTTT. This gives the protein CASSLNSSGSTDTQYF.

This chain uses TRBV5-1 with TRBJ2-7; weak D call: TRBD2 (5 bases). CDR3 length: 17 amino acids. V gave up 1 base and J gave up 3 bases, with 20 bases separating them. The V gene's germline CDR1 is SGHRS and CDR2 YFSETQ. In DNA form, the CDR3 reads TGCGCCAGCAGCTTGCCCCCACTAGAGTTGGCTATCTACGAGCAGTACTTC. It translates to CASSLPPLELAIYEQYF.

This clone was detected once. The V call is TRBV27, the J call TRBJ1-1; 9 nucleotides line up with TRBD1. In germline, CDR1 is MNHEY, CDR2 SMNVEV (reference sequence). V gave up 5 bases and J gave up 4 bases; unmatched junction bases: 2. The CDR3 has 13 amino acids. DNA for the CDR3: TGTGCCAGCAGTCCGACAGGGGGCACTGAAGCTTTCTTT. This gives the protein CASSPTGGTEAFF.

The V call is TRBV4-2, the J call TRBJ1-5, with 7 bases matching TRBD1. CDR1 LGHNA and CDR2 YNFKEQ come from the germline V gene. There are 19 residues in the CDR3. With 5 bases clipped from V and 0 bases from J, the junction kept 16 bases outside the gene matches. The CDR3 DNA reads TGTGCCAGCAGCAAAGCAGGTTTCGGGACAGCTTATAGCAATCAGCCCCAGCATTTT. It specifies CASSKAGFGTAYSNQPQHF.

This chain connects TRBV5-1 to TRBJ2-7; 10 nucleotides match TRBD2. Germline CDR1 reads SGHRS; CDR2 reads YFSETQ. This CDR3 is 20 amino acids long. V lost 0 bases to trimming and J lost 2 bases; unmatched junction nucleotides: 17. CDR3 nucleotides: TGCGCCAGCAGCTTGGCGGGTGGACAGTTGACTAGCGGGCATACCTACGAGCAGTACTTC. Its protein is CASSLAGGQLTSGHTYEQYF.

The chain links TRBV5-5 to TRBJ1-5; D remains unclear. With 4 bases removed from V and 6 bases from J, the gap between germline ends came to 17 bases. The CDR3 runs 15 residues. CDR1 is SGHKS, CDR2 YYEKEE, per germline (reference sequence). Written as DNA, the CDR3 is TGTGCCAGCAGCCGAGGTCAGGAGGGCGGTCAGCCCCAGCATTTT. Protein product: CASSRGQEGGQPQHF.

The chain couples TRBV28 to TRBJ1-5; 9 positions agree with TRBD1. CDR1 MDHEN and CDR2 SYDVKM come from the germline V gene. The CDR3 sequence is 16 residues long. V gave up 11 bases and J gave up 0 bases; unmatched junction bases: 11. The CDR3 DNA reads as TGTGCCTCCTCGGTGGACAGGGGTGTTAGCAATCAGCCCCAGCATTTT. It codes for CASSVDRGVSNQPQHF.

This chain links TRBV6-5 with TRBJ2-1; D gene ambiguous. The germline gives CDR1 MNHEY, CDR2 SVGAGI. CDR3 length equals 10 residues. The germline V and J ends were trimmed by 6 bases and 5 bases, with 2 bases remaining between them. The chain's CDR3 is CASSHNEQFF. The CDR3 bases are TGTGCCAGCAGCCACAATGAGCAGTTCTTC.

The V gene is TRBV19, the J gene TRBJ1-1; D possibly corresponds to TRBD1 (6 bases). Germline loops: CDR1 LNHDA, CDR2 SQIVND (reference sequence). V was trimmed by 0 bases and J by 5 bases, leaving 19 bases between them. The CDR3 extends over 17 amino acids. The CDR3 DNA sequence: TGTGCCAGTAGTATAGATGGTCTCGGGGGCGAAGGGACTGAAGCTTTCTTT. It is translated as CASSIDGLGGEGTEAFF.

The chain recombines TRBV30 with TRBJ1-1; D might be TRBD1 (5 bases). From germline, CDR1 is GTSNPN and CDR2 SVGIG (reference sequence). V shed 0 bases and J shed 6 bases, with 11 bases lying between them. The CDR3 is 13 amino acids. CDR3 amino acids: CAWSVLVGAEAFF. CDR3 bases: TGTGCCTGGAGTGTATTGGTAGGGGCTGAAGCTTTCTTT.

The rearrangement joins TRBV18 to TRBJ2-1, with 7 bases lining up with TRBD2. From germline, CDR1 is KGHSH and CDR2 LQKENI. CDR3 length equals 15 residues. Germline trimming cut 5 bases from V and 11 bases from J; bases unmatched to any gene: 15. The CDR3 spells CASSGEWDYPYKQFF. The DNA of the CDR3 is TGTGCCAGCTCAGGCGAATGGGACTACCCGTATAAGCAGTTCTTC.

This clone was detected once. The V call is TRBV6-1, the J call TRBJ2-5, with unresolved D. The V end lost 4 bases, the J end lost 2 bases, and 8 bases lay between the germline ends. The CDR3 is made up of 13 amino acids. Germline assignment: CDR1 MNHNS and CDR2 SASEGT. CDR3 nucleotide sequence: TGTGCCAGCAGTGTGGGTCAGCAAGAGACCCAGTACTTC. This sequence encodes CASSVGQQETQYF.

This chain links TRBV6-5 with TRBJ2-7, with 7 bases identical to TRBD1. After removal of 7 bases from V and 0 bases from J, the junction contained 6 bases not matched to a gene. The CDR3 has 14 residues. CDR1 and CDR2 (germline): MNHEY, SVGAGI. CDR3: CASTRQGSSYEQYF. The CDR3 DNA reads TGTGCCAGCACTAGACAGGGAAGCTCCTACGAGCAGTACTTC.